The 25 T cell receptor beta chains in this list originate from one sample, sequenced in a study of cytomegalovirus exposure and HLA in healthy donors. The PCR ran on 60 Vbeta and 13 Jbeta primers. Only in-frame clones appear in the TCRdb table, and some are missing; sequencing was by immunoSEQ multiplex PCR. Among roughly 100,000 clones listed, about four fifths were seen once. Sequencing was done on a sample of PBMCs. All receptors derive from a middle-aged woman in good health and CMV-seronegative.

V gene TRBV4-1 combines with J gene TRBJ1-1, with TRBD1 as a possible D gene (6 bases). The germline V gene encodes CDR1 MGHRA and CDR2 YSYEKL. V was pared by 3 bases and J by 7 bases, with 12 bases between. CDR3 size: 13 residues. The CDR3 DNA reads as TGCGCCAGCAGCCAGAGGACAGTTAGTGAAGCTTTCTTT. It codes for CASSQRTVSEAFF.

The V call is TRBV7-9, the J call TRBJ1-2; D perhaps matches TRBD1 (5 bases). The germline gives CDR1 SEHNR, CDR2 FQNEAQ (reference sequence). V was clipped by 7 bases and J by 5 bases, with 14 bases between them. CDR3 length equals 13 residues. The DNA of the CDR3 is TGTGCCAGCAAGCAGGGCCAATGGTATGGCTACACCTTC. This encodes CASKQGQWYGYTF.

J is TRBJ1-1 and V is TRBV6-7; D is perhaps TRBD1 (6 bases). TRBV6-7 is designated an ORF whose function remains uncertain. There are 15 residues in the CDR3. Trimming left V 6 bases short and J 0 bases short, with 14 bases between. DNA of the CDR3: TGTGCCAGCAGGCCACCGGGACACATGAACACTGAAGCTTTCTTT. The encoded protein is CASRPPGHMNTEAFF.

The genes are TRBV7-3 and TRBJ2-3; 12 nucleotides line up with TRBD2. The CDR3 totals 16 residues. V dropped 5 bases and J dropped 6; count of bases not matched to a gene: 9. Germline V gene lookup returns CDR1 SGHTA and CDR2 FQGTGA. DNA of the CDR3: TGTGCCAGCAGCAAGCAACCTAGCGGGGGGGCGGATACGCAGTATTTT. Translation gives CASSKQPSGGADTQYF. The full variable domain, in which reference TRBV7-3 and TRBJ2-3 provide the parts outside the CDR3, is GAGVSQTPSNKVTEKGKYVELRCDPISGHTALYWYRQSLGQGPEFLIYFQGTGAADDSGLPNDRFFAVRPEGSVSTLKIQRTERGDSAVYLCASSKQPSGGADTQYFGPGTRLTVL.

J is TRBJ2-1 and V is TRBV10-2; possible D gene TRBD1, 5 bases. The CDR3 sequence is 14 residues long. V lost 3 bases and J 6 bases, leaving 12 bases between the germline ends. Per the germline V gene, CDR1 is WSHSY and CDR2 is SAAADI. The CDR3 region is CASSELWGANEQFF. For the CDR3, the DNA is TGCGCCAGCAGTGAATTATGGGGCGCCAATGAGCAGTTCTTC.

This CDR3 reads CAWQTGPGNTIYF. The CDR3 nucleotides are TGTGCCTGGCAAACAGGGCCTGGAAACACCATATATTTT. The chain joins TRBV30 to TRBJ1-3; tentative D call: TRBD1 (6 bases). CDR3 size: 13 residues. Germline V lookup: CDR1 GTSNPN, CDR2 SVGIG (reference sequence). The V gene lost 5 bases and the J gene lost 2 bases, with 10 bases spanning the gap.

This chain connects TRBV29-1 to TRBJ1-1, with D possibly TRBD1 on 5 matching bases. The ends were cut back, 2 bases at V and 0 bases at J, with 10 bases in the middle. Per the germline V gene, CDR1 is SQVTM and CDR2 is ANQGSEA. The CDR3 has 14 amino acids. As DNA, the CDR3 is TGCAGCGTTGAACAGGGCGGAGTGAACACTGAAGCTTTCTTT. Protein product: CSVEQGGVNTEAFF.

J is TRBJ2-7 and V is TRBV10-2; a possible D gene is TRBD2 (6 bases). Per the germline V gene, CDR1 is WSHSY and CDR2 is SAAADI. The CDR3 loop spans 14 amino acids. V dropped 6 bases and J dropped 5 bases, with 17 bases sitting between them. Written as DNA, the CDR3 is TGCGCCAGCAGCGAAAAGGAGGGACTCGACGAGCAGTACTTC. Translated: CASSEKEGLDEQYF.

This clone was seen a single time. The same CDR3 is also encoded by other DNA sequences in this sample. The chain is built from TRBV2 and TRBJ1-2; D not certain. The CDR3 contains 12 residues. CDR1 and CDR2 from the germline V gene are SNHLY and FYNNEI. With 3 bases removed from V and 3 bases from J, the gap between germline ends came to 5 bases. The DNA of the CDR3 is TGTGCCAGCAGTGACGGGTACTATGGCTACACCTTC. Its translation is CASSDGYYGYTF. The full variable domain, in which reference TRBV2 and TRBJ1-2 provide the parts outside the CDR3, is EPEVTQTPSHQVTQMGQEVILRCVPISNHLYFYWYRQILGQKVEFLVSFYNNEISEKSEIFDDQFSVERPDGSNFTLKIRSTKLEDSAMYFCASSDGYYGYTFGSGTRLTVV.

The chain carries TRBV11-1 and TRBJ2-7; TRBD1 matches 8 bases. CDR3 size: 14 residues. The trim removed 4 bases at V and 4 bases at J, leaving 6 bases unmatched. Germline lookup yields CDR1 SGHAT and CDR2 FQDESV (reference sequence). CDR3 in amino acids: CASSSGQGWYEQYF. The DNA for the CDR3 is TGTGCCAGCAGCTCCGGACAGGGATGGTACGAGCAGTACTTC.

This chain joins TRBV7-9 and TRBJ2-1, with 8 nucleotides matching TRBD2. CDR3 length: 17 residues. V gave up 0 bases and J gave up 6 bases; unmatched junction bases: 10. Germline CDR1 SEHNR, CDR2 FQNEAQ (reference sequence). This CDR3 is CASSLARWGTSGNEQFF. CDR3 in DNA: TGTGCCAGCAGCTTAGCGCGTTGGGGGACTAGTGGCAATGAGCAGTTCTTC.

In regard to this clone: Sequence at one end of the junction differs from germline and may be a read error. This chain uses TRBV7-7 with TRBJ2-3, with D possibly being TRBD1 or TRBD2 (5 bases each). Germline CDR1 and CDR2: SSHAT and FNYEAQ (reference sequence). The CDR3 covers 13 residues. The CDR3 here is CASSLGAGDTQYF. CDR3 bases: TGTGCTAGCAGCTTAGGGGCGGGAGATACGCAGTATTTT.

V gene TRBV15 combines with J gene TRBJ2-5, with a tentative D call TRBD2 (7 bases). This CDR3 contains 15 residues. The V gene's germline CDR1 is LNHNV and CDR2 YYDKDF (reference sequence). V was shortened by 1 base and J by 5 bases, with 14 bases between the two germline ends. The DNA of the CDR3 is TGTGCCACCAGCAGAGGGTTGGGAGGGGGGGAGACCCAGTACTTC. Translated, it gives CATSRGLGGGETQYF.

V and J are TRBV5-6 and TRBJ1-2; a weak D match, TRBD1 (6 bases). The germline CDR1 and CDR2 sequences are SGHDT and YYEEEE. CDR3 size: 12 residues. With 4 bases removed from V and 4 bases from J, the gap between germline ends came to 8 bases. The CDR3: CASSGGPYGYTF. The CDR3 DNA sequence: TGTGCCAGCAGCGGGGGCCCCTATGGCTACACCTTC.

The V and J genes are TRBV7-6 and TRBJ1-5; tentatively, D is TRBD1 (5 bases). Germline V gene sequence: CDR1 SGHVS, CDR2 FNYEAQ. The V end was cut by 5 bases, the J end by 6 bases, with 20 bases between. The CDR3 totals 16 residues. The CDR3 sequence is CASSLDHGGSGQPQHF. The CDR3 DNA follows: TGTGCCAGCAGCCTCGATCACGGGGGGTCCGGTCAGCCCCAGCATTTT.

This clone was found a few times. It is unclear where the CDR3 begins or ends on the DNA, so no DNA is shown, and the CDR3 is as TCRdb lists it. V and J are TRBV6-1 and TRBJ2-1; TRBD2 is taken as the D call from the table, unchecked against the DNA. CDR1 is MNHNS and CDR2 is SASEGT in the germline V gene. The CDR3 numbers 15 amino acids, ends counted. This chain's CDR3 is CASSTSETPYNEQFF.

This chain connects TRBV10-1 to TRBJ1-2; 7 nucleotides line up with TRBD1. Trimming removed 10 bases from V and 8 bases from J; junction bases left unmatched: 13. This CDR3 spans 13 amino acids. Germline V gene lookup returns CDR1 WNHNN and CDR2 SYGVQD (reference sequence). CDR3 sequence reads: CATKPGGRGGYTF. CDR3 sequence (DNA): TGCGCCACCAAACCAGGGGGTCGGGGCGGCTACACCTTC.

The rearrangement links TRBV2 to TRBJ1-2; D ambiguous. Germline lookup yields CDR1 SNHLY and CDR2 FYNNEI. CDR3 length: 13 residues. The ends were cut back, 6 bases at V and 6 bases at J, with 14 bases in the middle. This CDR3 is CASSTARRDGYTF. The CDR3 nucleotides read TGTGCCAGCAGCACAGCCCGTAGAGATGGCTACACCTTC.

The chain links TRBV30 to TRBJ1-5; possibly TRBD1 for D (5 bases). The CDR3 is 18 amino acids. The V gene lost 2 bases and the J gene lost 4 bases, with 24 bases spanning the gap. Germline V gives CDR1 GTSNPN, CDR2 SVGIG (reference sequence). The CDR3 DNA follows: TGTGCCTGGAGTTCAGACATCGTCCCAGCCCGGGGGAATCAGCCCCAGCATTTT. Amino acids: CAWSSDIVPARGNQPQHF.

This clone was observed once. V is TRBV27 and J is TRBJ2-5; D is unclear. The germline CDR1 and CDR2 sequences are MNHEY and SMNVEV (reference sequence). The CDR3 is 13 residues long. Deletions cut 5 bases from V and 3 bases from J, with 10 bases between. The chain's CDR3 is CASSLLSEETQYF. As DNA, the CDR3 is TGTGCCAGCAGTCTCCTATCGGAAGAGACCCAGTACTTC.

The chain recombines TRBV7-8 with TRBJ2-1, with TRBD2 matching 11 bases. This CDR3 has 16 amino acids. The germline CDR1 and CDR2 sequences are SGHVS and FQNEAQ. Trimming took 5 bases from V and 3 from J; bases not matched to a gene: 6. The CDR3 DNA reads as TGTGCCAGCAGCAATAGCGGGGGGGCGCTCTACAATGAGCAGTTCTTC. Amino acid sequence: CASSNSGGALYNEQFF.

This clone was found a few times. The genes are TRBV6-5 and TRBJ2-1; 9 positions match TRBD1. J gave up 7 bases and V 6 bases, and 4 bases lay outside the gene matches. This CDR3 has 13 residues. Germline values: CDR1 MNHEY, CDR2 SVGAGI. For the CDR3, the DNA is TGTGCCAGCAGACGGGACAGGGCGAATGAGCAGTTCTTC. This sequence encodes CASRRDRANEQFF.

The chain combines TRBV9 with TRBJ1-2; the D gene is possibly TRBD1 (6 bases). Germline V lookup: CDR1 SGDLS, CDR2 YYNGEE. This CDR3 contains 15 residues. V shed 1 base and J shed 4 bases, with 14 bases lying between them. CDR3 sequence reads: CASSVTSTGLYGYTF. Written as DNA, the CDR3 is TGTGCCAGCAGCGTAACGTCGACAGGACTCTATGGCTACACCTTC.

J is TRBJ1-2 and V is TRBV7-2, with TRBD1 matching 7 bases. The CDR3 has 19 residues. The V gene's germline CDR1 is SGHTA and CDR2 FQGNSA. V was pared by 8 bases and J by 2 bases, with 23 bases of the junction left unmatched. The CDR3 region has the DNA TGTGCCAGCGCTTCCGCTCGCCGGGGACAGCCTAATTTCAACTATGGCTACACCTTC. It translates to CASASARRGQPNFNYGYTF.

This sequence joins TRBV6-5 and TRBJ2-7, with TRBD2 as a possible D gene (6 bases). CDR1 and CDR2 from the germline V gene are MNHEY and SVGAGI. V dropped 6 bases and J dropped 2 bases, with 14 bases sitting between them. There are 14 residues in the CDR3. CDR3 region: CASRVLGGTYEQYF. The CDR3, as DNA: TGTGCCAGCAGGGTCCTTGGGGGGACCTACGAGCAGTACTTC.